A single sample gave rise to the 28 T cell receptor beta chains below, sequenced in a study of blood T cell repertoires in COVID-19. Clones were sequenced by immunoSEQ multiplex PCR, and TCRdb holds only the in-frame ones, with some missing. The sample consists of 200,000 to 250,000 clones, less than 90% of them appearing once. The sequenced material came from peripheral blood. These receptors all come from a woman in her fifties or sixties who had recovered from COVID-19.

This clone was counted only a few times. J is TRBJ1-2 and V is TRBV5-5, with no clear D. Looked up from germline, CDR1 is SGHKS and CDR2 is YYEKEE (reference sequence). V lost 7 bases to trimming and J lost 4 bases, with 14 bases between them. CDR3 size: 13 residues. The CDR3 protein is CASVRIPSYGYTF. The CDR3 nucleotides are TGTGCCAGCGTCAGAATTCCATCCTATGGCTACACCTTC.

This clone was recorded a few times. CDR3 in DNA: TGTGCCAGCTCACCACGGGACAGTTTTGAAAAACTGTTTTTT. Translating it yields CASSPRDSFEKLFF. The chain uses TRBV18 and TRBJ1-4; 7 nucleotides align to TRBD1. V dropped 1 base and J dropped 7; count of bases not matched to a gene: 3. This CDR3 comprises 14 residues. Germline V gene data show CDR1 as KGHSH and CDR2 as LQKENI.

V usage is TRBV11-2 and J usage is TRBJ2-3; D uncertain. Trimming left V 1 base short and J 0 bases short, with 14 bases between. The CDR3 runs 17 residues. The V gene's germline CDR1 is SGHAT and CDR2 FQNNGV. CDR3 nucleotide sequence: TGTGCCAGCAGCTTAGTTCACGGTGCTCCTAGCACAGATACGCAGTATTTT. Its translation is CASSLVHGAPSTDTQYF. Full variable domain (rest looked up from reference TRBV11-2 and TRBJ2-3): EAGVAQSPRYKIIEKRQSVAFWCNPISGHATLYWYQQILGQGPKLLIQFQNNGVVDDSQLPKDRFSAERLKGVDSTLKIQPAKLEDSAVYLCASSLVHGAPSTDTQYFGPGTRLTVL.

This clone showed up just once. The V call is TRBV7-2, the J call TRBJ2-3, with TRBD1 matching over 9 bases. Germline CDR1 SGHTA, CDR2 FQGNSA. V gave up 5 bases and J gave up 4 bases; unmatched junction bases: 4. The CDR3 totals 14 residues. The DNA of the CDR3 is TGTGCCAGCAGCAGGGACAGGGCCCCAGATACGCAGTATTTT. Its protein is CASSRDRAPDTQYF.

This CDR3 reads CASSEQVAAQETQYF. The CDR3, as DNA: TGTGCCAGCAGTGAACAGGTAGCGGCCCAAGAGACCCAGTACTTC. J is TRBJ2-5 and V is TRBV6-1; the D gene is possibly TRBD2 (6 bases). V dropped 2 bases and J dropped 1 base, with 11 bases sitting between them. Per germline, CDR1 MNHNS and CDR2 SASEGT. This CDR3 contains 15 residues.

V is TRBV15 and J is TRBJ2-1, with 10 bases lining up with TRBD2. V trimming: 0 bases; J trimming: 7 bases; junction bases outside the gene matches: 3. The CDR3 is made up of 15 amino acids. Germline V gene sequence: CDR1 LNHNV, CDR2 YYDKDF (reference sequence). The DNA for the CDR3 is TGTGCCACCAGCAGAGAACTAGCGGGGTCGAATGAGCAGTTCTTC. This gives the protein CATSRELAGSNEQFF.

The chain is built from TRBV18 and TRBJ1-1; tentative D call: TRBD1 (5 bases). CDR1 is KGHSH, CDR2 LQKENI, per germline. The CDR3 is 13 residues long. V shed 5 bases and J shed 4 bases, with 11 bases lying between them. The CDR3: CASSFGGGTEAFF. DNA of the CDR3: TGTGCCAGCTCATTCGGGGGGGGCACTGAAGCTTTCTTT.

The chain joins TRBV4-1 to TRBJ1-3; D gene uncertain. This CDR3 is built from 16 residues. Per the germline V gene, CDR1 is MGHRA and CDR2 is YSYEKL. V was clipped by 4 bases and J by 2 bases, with 15 bases between them. This CDR3 is CASSLNSRRTGNTIYF. CDR3 nucleotides: TGCGCCAGCAGCCTAAACAGCCGTCGCACTGGAAACACCATATATTTT.

The chain recombines TRBV12-3 or TRBV12-4 with TRBJ1-2; 7 bases are shared with TRBD1. Trimming removed 6 bases from V and 8 bases from J; junction bases left unmatched: 9. There are 13 residues in the CDR3. CDR3 DNA: TGTGCCAGCAGGGAAAGACAGGGTGGAGGCTACACCTTC. This codes for CASRERQGGGYTF.

The chain uses TRBV5-5 and TRBJ1-1; 8 bases map to TRBD1. There are 15 residues in the CDR3. Germline-derived CDR1 and CDR2 are SGHKS and YYEKEE (reference sequence). After removal of 1 base from V and 7 bases from J, the junction contained 9 bases not matched to a gene. CDR3 coding DNA: TGTGCCAGCAGCTTGACAGGGGGTTGGGCGTTTGAAGCTTTCTTT. Amino acid sequence: CASSLTGGWAFEAFF.

The rearrangement uses TRBV6-5 and TRBJ1-1; TRBD1 matches at 7 bases. The CDR3 runs to 14 residues. J gave up 0 bases and V 6 bases, and 4 bases lay outside the gene matches. The germline V gene has CDR1 MNHEY and CDR2 SVGAGI. This chain's CDR3 is CASSLQGLNTEAFF. CDR3 nucleotides: TGTGCCAGCAGCCTACAGGGGCTGAACACTGAAGCTTTCTTT.

V and J are TRBV4-1 and TRBJ2-2, with 9 bases fitting TRBD2. CDR3 length: 17 residues. The J segment lost 4 bases and the V segment lost 0 bases, leaving 6 bases of the junction unmatched. CDR1 and CDR2 (germline): MGHRA, YSYEKL. CDR3 in amino acids: CASSQDPSGVGTGELFF. The CDR3 coding sequence is TGCGCCAGCAGCCAAGATCCTAGCGGGGTGGGCACCGGGGAGCTGTTTTTT.

J is TRBJ2-7 and V is TRBV6-1; no clear D gene. The ends were cut back, 0 bases at V and 1 base at J, with 13 bases in the middle. CDR3 length equals 16 residues. In germline, CDR1 is MNHNS, CDR2 SASEGT. CDR3 in amino acids: CASSEAARRMSYEQYF. The CDR3 DNA is TGTGCCAGCAGTGAAGCGGCCAGGCGTATGTCCTACGAGCAGTACTTC.

The rearrangement joins TRBV28 to TRBJ2-7, with D unclear. V was clipped by 7 bases and J by 0 bases, with 13 bases between them. Germline loops: CDR1 MDHEN, CDR2 SYDVKM. CDR3 length equals 14 residues. CDR3 DNA sequence: TGTGCCAGCAACTTCGTTTTCGGCTCCTACGAGCAGTACTTC. Translation: CASNFVFGSYEQYF.

The chain carries TRBV6-5 and TRBJ1-1; D is possibly TRBD1 (5 bases). The CDR3 has 14 residues. The germline gives CDR1 MNHEY, CDR2 SVGAGI. Between the trimmed V and J ends, which lost 7 bases and 0 bases, there was a span of 12 bases. The CDR3 nucleotides are TGTGCCAGCACCCGGGAGGGGATGAACACTGAAGCTTTCTTT. Amino acids: CASTREGMNTEAFF.

This clone was seen only a few times. V usage is TRBV7-2 and J usage is TRBJ1-1; maybe TRBD1 (5 bases). Germline V gene sequence: CDR1 SGHTA, CDR2 FQGNSA. Trimming removed 5 bases at V and 4 bases at J, with 14 bases between. The CDR3 contains 14 residues. DNA of the CDR3: TGTGCCAGCAGCCCCCGTCCGGGGGGCACTGAAGCTTTCTTT. It specifies CASSPRPGGTEAFF.

This rearrangement joins TRBV6-5 to TRBJ2-1, with D perhaps matching TRBD1 (6 bases). The germline gives CDR1 MNHEY, CDR2 SVGAGI. This CDR3 comprises 15 residues. With 11 bases removed from V and 0 bases from J, the gap between germline ends came to 17 bases. The CDR3: CAAGDIFSSYNEQFF. CDR3 coding DNA: TGTGCCGCCGGGGACATCTTTAGCTCCTACAATGAGCAGTTCTTC.

The chain is built from TRBV20-1 and TRBJ1-5; D uncertain. Germline V gene sequence: CDR1 DFQATT, CDR2 SNEGSKA (reference sequence). The CDR3 is 13 amino acids. Trimming took 3 bases from V and 4 from J, leaving 10 bases between them. The DNA for the CDR3 is TGCAGTGCTAGTGGTCAGTGGAATCAGCCCCAGCATTTT. Its translation is CSASGQWNQPQHF.

This chain uses TRBV5-1 with TRBJ1-1; D might be TRBD1 (6 bases). V was clipped by 2 bases and J by 0 bases, with 17 bases between them. The germline gives CDR1 SGHRS, CDR2 YFSETQ. The CDR3 is 17 amino acids. The CDR3 sequence: CASSFGYGGAMNTEAFF. Written as DNA, the CDR3 is TGCGCCAGCAGCTTCGGTTACGGGGGGGCAATGAACACTGAAGCTTTCTTT.

This chain uses TRBV15 with TRBJ1-5, with D tentatively TRBD1 (5 bases). V dropped 3 bases and J dropped 5 bases, with 17 bases sitting between them. The CDR3 length is 16 residues. Germline CDR1 is LNHNV and CDR2 is YYDKDF (reference sequence). The CDR3 bases are TGTGCCACCAGCAGCACCCCGGGGGAGAGGGATCAGCCCCAGCATTTT. Its protein product is CATSSTPGERDQPQHF.

The chain links TRBV7-3 to TRBJ2-7; D possibly corresponds to TRBD2 (7 bases). The V gene's germline CDR1 is SGHTA and CDR2 FQGTGA. This CDR3 spans 14 amino acids. Trimming removed 7 bases from V and 2 bases from J, with 15 bases in between. The CDR3 protein is CASNRGGVTYEQYF. CDR3 DNA sequence: TGTGCCAGCAACCGAGGGGGGGTAACCTACGAGCAGTACTTC. Using reference TRBV7-3 and TRBJ2-7 for the parts outside the CDR3, the full variable domain is GAGVSQTPSNKVTEKGKYVELRCDPISGHTALYWYRQSLGQGPEFLIYFQGTGAADDSGLPNDRFFAVRPEGSVSTLKIQRTERGDSAVYLCASNRGGVTYEQYFGPGTRLTVT.

This rearrangement joins TRBV4-1 to TRBJ1-3; the D is unclear. Germline V gene sequence: CDR1 MGHRA, CDR2 YSYEKL. The CDR3 sequence is 16 residues long. Between the trimmed V and J ends, which lost 0 bases and 6 bases, there was a span of 15 bases. CDR3 bases: TGCGCCAGCAGCCAAGATGCGGGGAATACTGCAAACACCATATATTTT. Translation gives CASSQDAGNTANTIYF.

V and J are TRBV7-2 and TRBJ1-4; D perhaps matches TRBD1 (6 bases). Trimming took off 3 bases at V and 4 bases at J, with 12 bases between the two ends. The CDR3 contains 15 residues. Germline V CDR1 and CDR2: SGHTA, FQGNSA. CDR3 protein: CASSFTGSFNEKLFF. The CDR3 DNA reads TGTGCCAGCAGCTTCACAGGGTCTTTTAATGAAAAACTGTTTTTT.

The chain links TRBV7-2 to TRBJ1-2; 9 nucleotides match TRBD1. This CDR3 is built from 15 residues. Germline CDR1 SGHTA, CDR2 FQGNSA. V dropped 5 bases and J dropped 8; count of bases not matched to a gene: 12. The CDR3 spells CASSTRSYRGRGYTF. The CDR3 DNA sequence: TGTGCCAGCAGCACCCGAAGCTACAGGGGGCGGGGCTACACCTTC.

The gene calls are TRBV10-3 and TRBJ1-2; D is unclear. In germline, CDR1 is ENHRY, CDR2 SYGVKD. The CDR3 consists of 13 residues. Deletions cut 3 bases from V and 8 bases from J, with 13 bases between. This chain's CDR3 is CAISESTKPGYTF. The DNA of the CDR3 is TGTGCCATCAGTGAAAGTACCAAGCCAGGCTACACCTTC.

The CDR3 reads CASTPRGGGQETQYF. The DNA of the CDR3 is TGTGCCAGCACTCCCAGGGGAGGGGGACAAGAGACCCAGTACTTC. The V and J genes are TRBV2 and TRBJ2-5; D is perhaps TRBD2 (7 bases). Trimming left V 7 bases short and J 2 bases short, with 17 bases between. This CDR3 has 15 amino acids. Per germline, CDR1 SNHLY and CDR2 FYNNEI.

The chain carries TRBV11-2 and TRBJ2-1; 8 nucleotides agree with TRBD1. CDR1 and CDR2 (germline): SGHAT, FQNNGV. The CDR3 runs 14 residues. With V trimmed by 5 bases and J by 10 bases, 10 bases remained unmatched. The CDR3 region has the DNA TGTGCCAGCAGCCTGGGGCAGGGGGCGGAGGAGCAGTTCTTC. It yields the protein CASSLGQGAEEQFF.

The chain combines TRBV7-8 with TRBJ2-1; possible D gene TRBD2, 6 bases. The CDR3 totals 14 residues. Germline CDR1 is SGHVS and CDR2 is FQNEAQ. V was clipped by 0 bases and J by 6 bases, with 9 bases between them. Written as DNA, the CDR3 is TGTGCCAGCAGCTTAGCACTAGCAGGCAATGAGCAGTTCTTC. This sequence encodes CASSLALAGNEQFF.